Listed here is a single T cell receptor beta chain. This entry comes from a study of radiation and T cells in renal cell carcinoma. The CDR3 contains 11 residues. Germline lookup yields CDR1 SEHNR and CDR2 FQNEAQ (reference sequence). Trimming shortened V by 3 bases and J by 3 bases, and 3 bases separated the two germline ends. As for time point: blood 2 weeks post-SBRT. Treatment given: 15 Gy SBRT to primary tumor, nephrectomy 4 weeks later. Serial blood draws occurred at baseline and 2 and 4 weeks post-SBRT. The patient's renal cell carcinoma had clear cell pathology. Using immunoSEQ multiplex PCR, the repertoire was profiled, and TCRdb retains in-frame clones only, with some absent. Here the sample spans roughly 75,000 clones, 82% being singletons.

This chain connects TRBV7-9 to TRBJ2-7; D gene unclear. The clonotype originates from a man between 60 and 75 years old with renal cell carcinoma. The sample consisted of blood, taken from a patient whose treatment included radiotherapy and nephrectomy. This CDR3 is CASSFRYEQYF. The CDR3 DNA sequence: TGTGCCAGCAGCTTCCGCTACGAGCAGTACTTC.